This passage covers 11 T cell receptor beta chains from one sample sequenced in a study of blood T cell repertoires in COVID-19. TCRdb's table, derived via immunoSEQ multiplex PCR, lists solely in-frame clones and lacks some. The table records some 150,000 clones, approximately 78% of them present only once. Sequencing was performed on peripheral blood. These receptors came from an elderly man with acute or convalescent COVID-19.

The rearrangement links TRBV3-1 (or the pseudogene TRBV3-2) to TRBJ1-5, with D hard to call. The length of the CDR3 is 14 residues. The germline V gene encodes CDR1 LGHDT and CDR2 YNNKEL (reference sequence). V was shortened by 2 bases and J by 6 bases, with 11 bases between the two germline ends. The CDR3 protein is CASSQFGFGQPQHF. CDR3 nucleotide sequence: TGTGCCAGCAGCCAATTCGGGTTCGGTCAGCCCCAGCATTTT.

This chain joins TRBV27 and TRBJ2-5; D is ambiguous. Trimming removed 3 bases at V and 5 bases at J, with 16 bases between. The germline V gene encodes CDR1 MNHEY and CDR2 SMNVEV (reference sequence). This CDR3 has 15 amino acids. The CDR3 DNA reads as TGTGCCAGCAGTTTTAGCTTAGCCCTCGGGGAGACCCAGTACTTC. Translation: CASSFSLALGETQYF.

The chain has TRBV19 and TRBJ1-3; the D is unclear. Looked up from germline, CDR1 is LNHDA and CDR2 is SQIVND (reference sequence). V was cut by 7 bases and J by 1 base, with 17 bases left in between. The CDR3 spans 16 residues. CDR3 loop: CASTPYPNRSGNTIYF. CDR3 in DNA: TGTGCCAGTACCCCATACCCCAACAGATCTGGAAACACCATATATTTT.

In its sample, this clone was seen a few times. The chain is built from TRBV7-9 and TRBJ2-1, with D unresolved. Germline V gene data show CDR1 as SEHNR and CDR2 as FQNEAQ (reference sequence). The CDR3 is 11 residues long. V lost 5 bases and J 8 bases, leaving 7 bases between the germline ends. The CDR3 region is CASSPSHEQFF. The CDR3 DNA is TGTGCCAGCAGCCCGTCTCATGAGCAGTTCTTC.

The V and J genes are TRBV19 and TRBJ1-1, with a weak D call TRBD1 (6 bases). Trimming stripped 6 bases from V and 3 bases from J, with 11 bases between. Looked up from germline, CDR1 is LNHDA and CDR2 is SQIVND (reference sequence). The CDR3 covers 13 residues. This chain's CDR3 is CASSPGQYTEAFF. The CDR3 bases are TGTGCCAGTAGCCCCGGACAGTACACTGAAGCTTTCTTT.

This clone occurred a few times. The gene calls are TRBV5-1 and TRBJ2-2; D may be TRBD1 (6 bases). Germline loops: CDR1 SGHRS, CDR2 YFSETQ. This CDR3 comprises 15 residues. The germline V and J ends were trimmed by 1 base and 1 base, with 8 bases remaining between them. The CDR3 spells CASSLSGVNTGELFF. The DNA of the CDR3 is TGCGCCAGCAGCTTGTCAGGGGTGAACACCGGGGAGCTGTTTTTT.

This clone was picked up a small number of times. The chain recombines TRBV2 with TRBJ1-5; the match to TRBD1 covers 9 bases. V trimming: 6 bases; J trimming: 7 bases; junction bases outside the gene matches: 10. The CDR3 is made up of 15 amino acids. CDR1 and CDR2 from the germline V gene are SNHLY and FYNNEI. In DNA, the CDR3 is TGTGCCAGCAGGGGTCACAGGGGGCGGGAGCAGCCCCAGCATTTT. It yields the protein CASRGHRGREQPQHF.

This clone showed up just a few times. V and J are TRBV10-2 and TRBJ2-6; TRBD1 might be the D (5 bases). V gave up 2 bases and J gave up 0 bases, with 11 bases separating them. Germline assignment: CDR1 WSHSY and CDR2 SAAADI. The CDR3 contains 17 residues. DNA of the CDR3: TGCGCCAGCAGTGAGAGGCAGGGCAACTCTGGGGCCAACGTCCTGACTTTC. Its translation is CASSERQGNSGANVLTF.

This clone was found a few times. The chain couples TRBV27 to TRBJ2-3; the D gene is possibly TRBD2 (6 bases). The CDR3 covers 16 residues. The germline V gene has CDR1 MNHEY and CDR2 SMNVEV (reference sequence). Trimming shortened V by 1 base and J by 0 bases, and 11 bases separated the two germline ends. CDR3 DNA sequence: TGTGCCAGCAGTTTATTCAGACTAGGGAGCACAGATACGCAGTATTTT. Protein: CASSLFRLGSTDTQYF.

The V and J genes are TRBV24-1 and TRBJ2-2; D not resolved. V was cut by 7 bases and J by 6 bases, with 11 bases left in between. The CDR3 sequence is 13 residues long. Germline CDR1 and CDR2: KGHDR and SFDVKD. CDR3 coding DNA: TGTGCCACCAGATTGAGAGGAGCCGGGGAGCTGTTTTTT. Its translation is CATRLRGAGELFF.

This clone was observed a handful of times. The rearrangement uses TRBV5-1 and TRBJ1-4; the match to TRBD1 covers 10 bases. Germline V gives CDR1 SGHRS, CDR2 YFSETQ. J lost 8 bases, V lost 0 bases, and 7 bases had no gene match. The CDR3 totals 16 residues. CDR3 bases: TGCGCCAGCAGCTTGGGGGCCGGGACAGGGGTAGAAAAACTGTTTTTT. This translates into CASSLGAGTGVEKLFF.